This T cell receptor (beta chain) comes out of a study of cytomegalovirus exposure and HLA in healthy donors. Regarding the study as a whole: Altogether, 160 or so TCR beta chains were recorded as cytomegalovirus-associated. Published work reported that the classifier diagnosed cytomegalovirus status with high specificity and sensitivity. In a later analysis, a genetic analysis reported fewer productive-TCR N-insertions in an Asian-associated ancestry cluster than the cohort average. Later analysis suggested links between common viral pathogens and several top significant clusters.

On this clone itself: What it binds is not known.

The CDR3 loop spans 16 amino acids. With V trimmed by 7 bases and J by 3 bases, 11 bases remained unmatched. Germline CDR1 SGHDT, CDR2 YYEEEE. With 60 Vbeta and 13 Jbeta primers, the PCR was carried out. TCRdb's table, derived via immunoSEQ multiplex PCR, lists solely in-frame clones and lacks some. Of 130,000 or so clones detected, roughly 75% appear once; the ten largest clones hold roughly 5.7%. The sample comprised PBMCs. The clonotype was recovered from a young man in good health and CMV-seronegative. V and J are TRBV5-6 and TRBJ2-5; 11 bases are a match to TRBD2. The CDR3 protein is CASSGLAALMEETQYF. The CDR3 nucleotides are TGTGCCAGCTCGGGACTAGCGGCCCTGATGGAAGAGACCCAGTACTTC.